The 15 T cell receptor beta chains reported below all come from one sample, sequenced in a study of long-term antiretroviral therapy in people with HIV. immunoSEQ v3.0 was run at survey level. Clones were sequenced by immunoSEQ multiplex PCR, and TCRdb holds only the in-frame ones, with some missing. The profile shows some 20,000 clones, roughly 78% of them singletons. This sample comprised unsorted PBMCs, obtained at the start of antiretroviral therapy, before treatment. These receptors were collected from a woman in her thirties or forties with HIV.

This sequence joins TRBV19 and TRBJ1-2, with TRBD1 matching 7 bases. The CDR3 has 17 amino acids. V trimming: 3 bases; J trimming: 5 bases; junction bases outside the gene matches: 15. Germline V lookup: CDR1 LNHDA, CDR2 SQIVND (reference sequence). The CDR3 nucleotides are TGTGCCAGTAGTATGTACAACAGGGGTTGGAGCGCTTATGGCTACACCTTC. It specifies CASSMYNRGWSAYGYTF.

This clone was detected only a few times. V gene TRBV6-6 combines with J gene TRBJ1-1; 7 bases agree with TRBD1. CDR3 length equals 13 residues. Per the germline V gene, CDR1 is MNHNY and CDR2 is SVGAGI (reference sequence). V trimming: 8 bases; J trimming: 0 bases; junction bases outside the gene matches: 3. Here the CDR3 DNA reads TGTGCCAGCGCGGGACAGCTGAACACTGAAGCTTTCTTT. Amino acids: CASAGQLNTEAFF.

The chain has TRBV6-5 and TRBJ1-1; a weak D match, TRBD1 (5 bases). The CDR3 totals 11 residues. Trimming cost V 2 bases and J 10 bases, with 8 bases left between them. Looked up from germline, CDR1 is MNHEY and CDR2 is SVGAGI. The DNA for the CDR3 is TGTGCCAGCAGTTACGGGGGTGGAGCTTTCTTT. This gives the protein CASSYGGGAFF.

V is TRBV27 and J is TRBJ2-2; no firm D call. Trimming removed 6 bases at V and 2 bases at J, with 16 bases between. CDR1 and CDR2 from the germline V gene are MNHEY and SMNVEV (reference sequence). This CDR3 has 16 amino acids. The CDR3 region has the DNA TGTGCCAGCAGCTCCCCTAGACTGGGCAACACCGGGGAGCTGTTTTTT. Encoded protein: CASSSPRLGNTGELFF.

This clone occurred a few times. V gene TRBV6-4 combines with J gene TRBJ1-5, with D possibly matching TRBD1 (5 bases). V lost 9 bases to trimming and J lost 1 base, with 13 bases between them. This CDR3 has 14 residues. Germline V gene data show CDR1 as MRHNA and CDR2 as SNTAGT. This CDR3 is CARTLRGSNQPQHF. In nucleotides, the CDR3 is TGTGCCAGGACCCTTCGGGGGAGCAATCAGCCCCAGCATTTT.

The chain uses TRBV7-9 and TRBJ2-5; D is unresolved. Trimming stripped 2 bases from V and 5 bases from J, with 6 bases between. Germline CDR1 SEHNR, CDR2 FQNEAQ (reference sequence). The CDR3 contains 12 residues. The CDR3 DNA follows: TGTGCCAGCAGCTTAAACCGGGAGACCCAGTACTTC. It is translated as CASSLNRETQYF.

The chain has TRBV5-1 and TRBJ2-1, with no clear D. The CDR3 has 14 amino acids. The V end lost 5 bases, the J end lost 0 bases, and 9 bases lay between the germline ends. Germline V gene lookup returns CDR1 SGHRS and CDR2 YFSETQ. CDR3 in amino acids: CASSESFSYNEQFF. The CDR3, as DNA: TGCGCCAGCAGTGAATCCTTCTCCTACAATGAGCAGTTCTTC. The full variable domain, completed using reference TRBV5-1 and TRBJ2-1, is KAGVTQTPRYLIKTRGQQVTLSCSPISGHRSVSWYQQTPGQGLQFLFEYFSETQRNKGNFPGRFSGRQFSNSRSEMNVSTLELGDSALYLCASSESFSYNEQFFGPGTRLTVL.

A few counts support this clone. The chain combines TRBV10-3 with TRBJ1-6, with D possibly matching TRBD1 (5 bases). Germline CDR1 is ENHRY and CDR2 is SYGVKD. The germline V and J ends were trimmed by 2 bases and 9 bases, with 11 bases remaining between them. This CDR3 is built from 14 residues. The CDR3 nucleotides read TGTGCCATCAGTGAGCAGGGCGATGGTTCACCCCTCCACTTT. It encodes CAISEQGDGSPLHF.

This rearrangement joins TRBV6-1 to TRBJ2-2; D is uncertain. V was clipped by 3 bases and J by 0 bases, with 8 bases between them. This CDR3 is 15 amino acids long. Germline V gives CDR1 MNHNS, CDR2 SASEGT. CDR3 sequence reads: CASSDRPPNTGELFF. The DNA for the CDR3 is TGTGCCAGCAGTGATCGGCCCCCGAACACCGGGGAGCTGTTTTTT.

CDR3 region: CASSGTGLAENEQFF. The CDR3 coding sequence is TGTGCCAGCAGCGGCACGGGACTAGCGGAAAATGAGCAGTTCTTC. The chain joins TRBV7-9 to TRBJ2-1; 11 bases align to TRBD2. The CDR3 runs to 15 residues. The trim removed 5 bases at V and 7 bases at J, leaving 7 bases unmatched. Germline CDR1 is SEHNR and CDR2 is FQNEAQ (reference sequence).

The rearrangement uses TRBV7-6 and TRBJ2-5; 9 bases agree with TRBD2. V shed 3 bases, J shed 5 bases, and the junction held 7 bases outside the gene matches. In germline, CDR1 is SGHVS, CDR2 FNYEAQ. The CDR3 is made up of 15 amino acids. CDR3 DNA sequence: TGTGCCAGCAGCTTCGGCCTAGCGGGGCGGGAGACCCAGTACTTC. Its protein is CASSFGLAGRETQYF.

The chain has TRBV18 and TRBJ2-3; no definite D call. This CDR3 has 13 amino acids. The germline V gene has CDR1 KGHSH and CDR2 LQKENI. V was clipped by 2 bases and J by 2 bases, with 5 bases between them. CDR3 residues: CASSPSLTDTQYF. The CDR3 region has the DNA TGTGCCAGCTCACCATCTCTCACAGATACGCAGTATTTT.

V usage is TRBV5-6 and J usage is TRBJ1-2; perhaps TRBD1 as D (5 bases). V was shortened by 1 base and J by 1 base, with 11 bases between the two germline ends. The germline gives CDR1 SGHDT, CDR2 YYEEEE. CDR3 length: 15 amino acids. The CDR3 loop reads CASSLWTRYNYGYTF. The DNA of the CDR3 is TGTGCCAGCAGCTTGTGGACACGATATAACTATGGCTACACCTTC. Looking up the rest from reference TRBV5-6 and TRBJ1-2 gives the full variable domain: DAGVTQSPTHLIKTRGQQVTLRCSPKSGHDTVSWYQQALGQGPQFIFQYYEEEERQRGNFPDRFSGHQFPNYSSELNVNALLLGDSALYLCASSLWTRYNYGYTFGSGTRLTVV.

This sequence joins TRBV27 and TRBJ2-5; TRBD2 agrees at 7 bases. V dropped 1 base and J dropped 11; count of bases not matched to a gene: 7. The germline V gene encodes CDR1 MNHEY and CDR2 SMNVEV (reference sequence). This CDR3 contains 13 residues. CDR3 nucleotide sequence: TGTGCCAGCAGTTTATTTGGGGGGGGTACGCAGTACTTC. It encodes CASSLFGGGTQYF.

This clone was seen a single time. The rearrangement links TRBV28 to TRBJ1-4, with a weak D call TRBD1 (5 bases). V lost 3 bases and J lost 8, with 10 bases in between. This CDR3 is 13 amino acids long. Germline assignment: CDR1 MDHEN and CDR2 SYDVKM. CDR3 sequence reads: CASSLAGWEKLFF. CDR3 DNA sequence: TGTGCCAGCAGTTTGGCAGGGTGGGAAAAACTGTTTTTT.